Below, 12 T cell receptor beta chains from the same sample are listed, as sequenced in a study of OX40 agonist ivuxolimab in advanced cancers. The method was immunoSEQ multiplex PCR; TCRdb's version includes in-frame clones alone and lacks a portion of them. The sample includes about 73,000 clones, 80% to 90% of them seen just once. Sequenced here: CD4+ or CD8+ T cells sorted from blood, sampled in a trial of the OX40 agonist ivuxolimab. Source of these receptors: an adult with an advanced solid tumor such as melanoma, head and neck, liver or kidney cancer.

This clone showed up just once. CDR3 region: CASSLVRENTQYF. The CDR3 DNA is TGCGCCAGCAGCTTGGTCCGGGAGAATACGCAGTATTTT. The chain combines TRBV5-1 with TRBJ2-3, with D possibly matching TRBD2 (6 bases). Trimming cost V 0 bases and J 7 bases, with 9 bases left between them. CDR3 length: 13 amino acids. Germline assignment: CDR1 SGHRS and CDR2 YFSETQ.

This sequence joins TRBV28 and TRBJ1-1; D call uncertain. From germline, CDR1 is MDHEN and CDR2 SYDVKM. This CDR3 region has 12 residues. V lost 3 bases to trimming and J lost 7 bases, with 9 bases between them. In DNA form, the CDR3 reads TGTGCCAGCAGTTTTGGTGACCTTGAAGCTTTCTTT. This encodes CASSFGDLEAFF.

The CDR3 sequence is CASSLGGDSFNQPQHF. In DNA form, the CDR3 reads TGTGCCAGCTCCCTAGGGGGGGATTCTTTCAATCAGCCCCAGCATTTT. The chain couples TRBV18 to TRBJ1-5, with TRBD1 as a possible D gene (6 bases). Trimming took off 6 bases at V and 3 bases at J, with 18 bases between the two ends. CDR3 length equals 16 residues. Germline V CDR1 and CDR2: KGHSH, LQKENI.

Comment on this clone: A junction boundary mismatches the germline segment, possibly from a read error. The rearrangement links TRBV4-1 to TRBJ2-7; D perhaps matches TRBD1 (5 bases). The CDR3 sequence is 13 residues long. Germline assignment: CDR1 MGHRA and CDR2 YSYEKL. The CDR3 bases are TGCGCCAGCAGCCAGGCAGGGTCCTTCGAGCAGTACTTC. It yields the protein CASSQAGSFEQYF.

The chain carries TRBV15 and TRBJ2-5, with D tentatively TRBD1 or TRBD2 (5 bases each). Germline V gene data show CDR1 as LNHNV and CDR2 as YYDKDF (reference sequence). The CDR3 loop spans 17 amino acids. V was trimmed by 0 bases and J by 3 bases, leaving 17 bases between them. CDR3 protein: CATSREPRLGTEETQYF. The CDR3 DNA reads TGTGCCACCAGCAGAGAACCCCGGCTAGGGACGGAAGAGACCCAGTACTTC.

The CDR3 region is CASSPPTSHRSYEQYF. CDR3 bases: TGTGCCAGCTCACCACCGACTAGCCACCGCTCCTACGAGCAGTACTTC. This chain connects TRBV18 to TRBJ2-7; TRBD2 matches at 7 bases. Germline V gives CDR1 KGHSH, CDR2 LQKENI. This CDR3 comprises 16 residues. V was clipped by 0 bases and J by 0 bases; unmatched bases: 5.

V and J are TRBV5-4 and TRBJ2-3, with 9 bases fitting TRBD2. Germline CDR1 reads SGHNT; CDR2 reads YYREEE (reference sequence). This CDR3 has 14 amino acids. Trimming cost V 7 bases and J 4 bases; bases outside gene matches: 7. The CDR3 region has the DNA TGTGCCAGCTCTAGAGCGGGAGGCCCAGATACGCAGTATTTT. As protein: CASSRAGGPDTQYF.

The V gene is TRBV29-1, the J gene TRBJ2-7; D gene uncertain. Germline CDR1 is SQVTM and CDR2 is ANQGSEA. There are 13 residues in the CDR3. V shed 5 bases and J shed 0 bases, with 11 bases lying between them. CDR3 amino acids: CSVHSGNSYEQYF. The DNA of the CDR3 is TGCAGCGTTCATTCAGGCAACTCCTACGAGCAGTACTTC.

The chain is built from TRBV27 and TRBJ2-1; possibly TRBD2 for D (5 bases). The V gene's germline CDR1 is MNHEY and CDR2 SMNVEV (reference sequence). Trimming cost V 7 bases and J 10 bases, with 17 bases left between them. The CDR3 has 13 residues. CDR3 coding DNA: TGTGCCAGCACCCGCACCCCATGGGAGGAGCAGTTCTTC. Encoded protein: CASTRTPWEEQFF.

The chain has TRBV5-1 and TRBJ1-4; D is possibly TRBD1 (5 bases). Per germline, CDR1 SGHRS and CDR2 YFSETQ. The V gene lost 5 bases and the J gene lost 3 bases, with 8 bases spanning the gap. This CDR3 is 13 amino acids long. The CDR3 here is CASSDSPNEKLFF. The CDR3 DNA is TGCGCCAGCAGTGACAGTCCTAATGAAAAACTGTTTTTT. Full variable domain (missing parts from reference TRBV5-1 and TRBJ1-4): KAGVTQTPRYLIKTRGQQVTLSCSPISGHRSVSWYQQTPGQGLQFLFEYFSETQRNKGNFPGRFSGRQFSNSRSEMNVSTLELGDSALYLCASSDSPNEKLFFGSGTQLSVL.

The gene calls are TRBV5-1 and TRBJ2-5; either TRBD1 or TRBD2 may fit D (6 bases each). V was shortened by 1 base and J by 5 bases, with 9 bases between the two germline ends. In germline, CDR1 is SGHRS, CDR2 YFSETQ. This CDR3 contains 13 residues. The CDR3 reads CASSLRGDETQYF. The DNA of the CDR3 is TGCGCCAGCAGCTTGAGGGGGGATGAGACCCAGTACTTC.

The chain recombines TRBV5-4 with TRBJ2-7; D uncertain. The germline V gene encodes CDR1 SGHNT and CDR2 YYREEE (reference sequence). The CDR3 loop spans 13 amino acids. Trimming removed 0 bases from V and 3 bases from J, with 7 bases in between. The DNA of the CDR3 is TGTGCCAGCAGCTTGGTGGCAGGCTACGAGCAGTACTTC. The encoded protein is CASSLVAGYEQYF.